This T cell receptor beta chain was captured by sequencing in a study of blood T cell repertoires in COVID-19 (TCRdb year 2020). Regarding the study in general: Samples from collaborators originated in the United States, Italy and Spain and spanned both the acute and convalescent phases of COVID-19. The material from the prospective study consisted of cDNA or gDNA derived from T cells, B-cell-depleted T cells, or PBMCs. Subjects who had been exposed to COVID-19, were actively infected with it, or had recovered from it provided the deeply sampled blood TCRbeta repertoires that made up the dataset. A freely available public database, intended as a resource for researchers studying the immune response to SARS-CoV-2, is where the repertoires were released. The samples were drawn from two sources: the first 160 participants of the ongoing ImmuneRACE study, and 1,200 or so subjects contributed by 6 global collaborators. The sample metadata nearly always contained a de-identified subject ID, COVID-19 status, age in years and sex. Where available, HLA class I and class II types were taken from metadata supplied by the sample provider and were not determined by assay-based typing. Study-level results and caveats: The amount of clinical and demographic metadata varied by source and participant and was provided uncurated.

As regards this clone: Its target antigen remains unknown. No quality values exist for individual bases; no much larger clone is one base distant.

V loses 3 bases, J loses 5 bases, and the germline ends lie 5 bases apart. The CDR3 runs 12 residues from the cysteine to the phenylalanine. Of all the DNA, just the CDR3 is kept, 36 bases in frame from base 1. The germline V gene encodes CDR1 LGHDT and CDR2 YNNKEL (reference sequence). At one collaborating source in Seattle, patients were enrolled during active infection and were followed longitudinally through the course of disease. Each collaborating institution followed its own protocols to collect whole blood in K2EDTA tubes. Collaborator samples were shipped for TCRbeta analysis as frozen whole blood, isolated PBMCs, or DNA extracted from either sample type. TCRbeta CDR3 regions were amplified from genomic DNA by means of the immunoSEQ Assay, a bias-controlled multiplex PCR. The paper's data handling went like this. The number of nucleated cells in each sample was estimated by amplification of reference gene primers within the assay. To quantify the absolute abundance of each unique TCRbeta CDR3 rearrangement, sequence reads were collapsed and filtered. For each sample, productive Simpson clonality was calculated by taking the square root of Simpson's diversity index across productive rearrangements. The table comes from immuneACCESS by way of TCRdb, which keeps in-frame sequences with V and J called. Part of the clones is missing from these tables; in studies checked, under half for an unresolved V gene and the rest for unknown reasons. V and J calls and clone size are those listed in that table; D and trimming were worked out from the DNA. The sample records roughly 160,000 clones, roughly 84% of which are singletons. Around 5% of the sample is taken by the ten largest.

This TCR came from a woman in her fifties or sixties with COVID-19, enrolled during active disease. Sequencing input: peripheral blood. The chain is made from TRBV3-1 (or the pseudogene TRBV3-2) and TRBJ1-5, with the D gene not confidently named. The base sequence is TGTGCCAGCAGCCAGGGAGATCAGCCCCAGCATTTT. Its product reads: CASSQGDQPQHF.